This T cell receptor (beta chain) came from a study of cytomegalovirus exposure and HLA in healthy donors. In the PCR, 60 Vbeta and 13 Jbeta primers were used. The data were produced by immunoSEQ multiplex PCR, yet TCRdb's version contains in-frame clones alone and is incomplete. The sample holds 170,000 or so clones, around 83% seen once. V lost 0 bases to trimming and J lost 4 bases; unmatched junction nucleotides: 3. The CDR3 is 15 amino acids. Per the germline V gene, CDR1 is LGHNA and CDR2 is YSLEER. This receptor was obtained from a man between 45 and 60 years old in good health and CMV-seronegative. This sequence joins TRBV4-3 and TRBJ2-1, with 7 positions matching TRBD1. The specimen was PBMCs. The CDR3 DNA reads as TGCGCCAGCAGCCAAGATAGGGGGCCGTACAATGAGCAGTTCTTC. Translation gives CASSQDRGPYNEQFF.